This TCR beta chain was captured in a study of control samples from healthy donors and cancer patients. The CDR3 has 15 residues. Losses at the gene ends were 4 bases for V and 3 bases for J; bases not matched to a gene: 6. Germline loops: CDR1 LGHDT, CDR2 YNNKEL (reference sequence). Method: immunoSEQ multiplex PCR; TCRdb's copy keeps in-frame clones and lacks some. Of 150,000 to 200,000 clones listed, around 88% were seen once; the top ten hold roughly 1.7%. The sequencing sample was made of blood. The sequence was obtained from a man aged 18 to 29 in good health. V gene TRBV3-1 (or the pseudogene TRBV3-2) combines with J gene TRBJ2-5; 9 nucleotides line up with TRBD1. CDR3 protein: CASSRPGQGEETQYF. The CDR3 DNA sequence: TGTGCCAGCAGCCGTCCGGGACAGGGAGAAGAGACCCAGTACTTC.